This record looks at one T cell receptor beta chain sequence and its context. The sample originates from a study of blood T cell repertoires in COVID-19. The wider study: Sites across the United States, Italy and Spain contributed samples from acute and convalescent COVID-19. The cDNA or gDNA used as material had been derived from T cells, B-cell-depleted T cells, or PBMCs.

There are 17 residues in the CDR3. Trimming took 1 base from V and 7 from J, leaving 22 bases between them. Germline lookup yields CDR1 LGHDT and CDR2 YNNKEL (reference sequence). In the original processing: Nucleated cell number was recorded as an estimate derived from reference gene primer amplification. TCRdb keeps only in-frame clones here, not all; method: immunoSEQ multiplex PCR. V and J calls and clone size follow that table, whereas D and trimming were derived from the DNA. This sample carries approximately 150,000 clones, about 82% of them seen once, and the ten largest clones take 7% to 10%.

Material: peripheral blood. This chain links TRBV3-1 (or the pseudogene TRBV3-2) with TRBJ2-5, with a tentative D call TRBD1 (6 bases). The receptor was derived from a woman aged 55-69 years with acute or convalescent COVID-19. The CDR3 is CASSQGLAGDTPGTQYF. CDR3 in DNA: TGTGCCAGCAGCCAAGGTTTGGCAGGGGATACTCCTGGGACCCAGTACTTC.